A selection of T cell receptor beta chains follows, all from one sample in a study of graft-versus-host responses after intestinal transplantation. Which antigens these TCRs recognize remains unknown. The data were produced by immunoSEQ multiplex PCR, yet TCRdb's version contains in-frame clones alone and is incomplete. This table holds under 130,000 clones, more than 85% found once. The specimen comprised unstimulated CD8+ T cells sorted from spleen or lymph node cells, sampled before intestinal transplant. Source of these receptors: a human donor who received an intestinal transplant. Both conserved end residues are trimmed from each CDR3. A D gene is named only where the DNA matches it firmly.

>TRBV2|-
ANVGPAGNEQF
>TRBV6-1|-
ASSDSATEAF
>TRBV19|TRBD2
ASSPAPLAGGLNEQF
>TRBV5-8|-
ASSLAD
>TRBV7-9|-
ASSLQAARTDTQY
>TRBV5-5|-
ASSLQGSYYGYT
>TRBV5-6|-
ASSLGGGANEKLF
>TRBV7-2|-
ASGTFAEF
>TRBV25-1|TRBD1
ASSPSAGTGIIYGYT
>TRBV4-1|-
ASSQDTGDTQY
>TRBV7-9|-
ASSVAGPNTGELF
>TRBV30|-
AWSVVGNEGYT
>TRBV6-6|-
ASSYRSENTIY
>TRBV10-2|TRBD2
ASRERGSDNEQF
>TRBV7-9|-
ATSLGQGTYNEQF
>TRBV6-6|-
ASRPPGGATNEKLF
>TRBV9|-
ASSRGDTEAF
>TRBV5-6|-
ASSLNRGWGADGYT
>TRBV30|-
AWRVVVDGYT
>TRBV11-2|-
ASSPPGGRVGQY
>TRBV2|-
ASSEGIMNTEAF
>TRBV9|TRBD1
ASTRGSTGELF
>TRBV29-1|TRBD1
SVVNRTGEIIRGNTEAF
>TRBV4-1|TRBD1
ASSPLATGAGNEQF
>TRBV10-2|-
ASSESSRIVTDGELF
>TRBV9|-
ASSPEGLGSGNTIY